Listed here is a single T cell receptor (beta chain). The antigen is undetermined. This sample was included in a study of blood T cells in healthy people across ages. Alongside a J-beta primer mix, a sample-barcoded 5' primer served in a second PCR lasting about 7 to 11 cycles. TCRdb passed the 5' RACE reads through MiXCR, listing each CDR3 protein once. The sample has about 970,000 distinct CDR3 sequences, roughly half seen once; the top ten hold 20% to 25%. Every participating donor contributed about 10 milliliters of peripheral blood through a draw. Overall study findings and caveats: Underestimates were what the diversity estimates from one million T cells were considered to be. It was not known whether donors were CMV positive (a possible confounder of expanded clonotype changes).

The CDR3 has 11 amino acids. The V end was cut by 3 bases, the J end by 4 bases, with 7 bases between. CDR1 and CDR2 (germline): DFQATT, SNEGSKA (reference sequence). The chain combines TRBV20-1 with TRBJ2-7; D unresolved. Sequenced sample: blood. The receptor's source is a woman aged 60-75 years in good health. CDR3 region: CSARFGYEQYF. CDR3 sequence (DNA): TGCAGTGCTAGGTTCGGTTACGAGCAGTACTTC.